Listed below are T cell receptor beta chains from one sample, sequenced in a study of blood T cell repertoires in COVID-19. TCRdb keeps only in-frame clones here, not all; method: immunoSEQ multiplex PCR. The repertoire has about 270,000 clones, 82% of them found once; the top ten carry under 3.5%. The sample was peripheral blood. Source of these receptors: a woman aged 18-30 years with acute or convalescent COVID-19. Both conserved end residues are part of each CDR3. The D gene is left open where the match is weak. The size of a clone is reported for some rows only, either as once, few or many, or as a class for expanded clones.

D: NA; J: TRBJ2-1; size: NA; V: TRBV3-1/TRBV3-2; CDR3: CASSQERGYNEQFF; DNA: TGTGCCAGCAGCCAAGAGCGGGGTTACAATGAGCAGTTCTTC
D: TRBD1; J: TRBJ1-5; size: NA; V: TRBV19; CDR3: CASSTSGTGLNQPQHF; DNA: TGTGCCAGTAGTACAAGCGGGACAGGGTTAAATCAGCCCCAGCATTTT
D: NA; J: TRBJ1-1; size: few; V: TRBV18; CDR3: CASSPLGSGVVTEAFF; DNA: TGTGCCAGCTCACCACTGGGCTCGGGAGTAGTTACTGAAGCTTTCTTT
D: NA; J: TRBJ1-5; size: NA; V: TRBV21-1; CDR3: CASSLAGTGGCLSNQPQHF; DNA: TGTGCCAGCAGCCTCGCCGGGACAGGGGGATGTTTAAGCAATCAGCCCCAGCATTTT
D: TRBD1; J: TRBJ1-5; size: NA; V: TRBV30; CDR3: CAWSHGTGGVWYQPQHF; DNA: TGTGCCTGGAGCCATGGGACAGGGGGGGTTTGGTATCAGCCCCAGCATTTT
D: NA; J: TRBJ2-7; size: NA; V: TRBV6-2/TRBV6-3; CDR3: CASSPIDRRFSYEQYF; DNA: TGTGCCAGCAGCCCTATTGACAGGAGGTTTTCCTACGAGCAGTACTTC
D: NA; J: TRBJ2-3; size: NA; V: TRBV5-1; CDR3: CASTEDSSTDTQYF; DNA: TGCGCCAGCACTGAGGATTCTAGCACAGATACGCAGTATTTT
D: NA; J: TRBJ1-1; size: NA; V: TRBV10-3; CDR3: CAISDPTLTEPVSNTEAFF; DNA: TGTGCCATCAGTGACCCTACCCTCACAGAACCAGTTTCGAACACTGAAGCTTTCTTT
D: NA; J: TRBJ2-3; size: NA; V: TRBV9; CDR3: CASSRKVDRPDTQYF; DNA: TGTGCCAGCAGCCGCAAGGTCGACAGACCAGATACGCAGTATTTT
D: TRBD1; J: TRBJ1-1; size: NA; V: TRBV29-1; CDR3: CSVVGQGDTEAFF; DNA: TGCAGCGTAGTGGGACAGGGTGACACTGAAGCTTTCTTT
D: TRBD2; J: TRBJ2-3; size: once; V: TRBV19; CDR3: CASKEAGGADTQYF; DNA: TGTGCCAGCAAAGAAGCGGGAGGGGCAGATACGCAGTATTTT
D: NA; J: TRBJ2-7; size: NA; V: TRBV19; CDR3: CASSIDRQTYEQYF; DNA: TGTGCCAGTAGTATCGACAGGCAAACCTACGAGCAGTACTTC
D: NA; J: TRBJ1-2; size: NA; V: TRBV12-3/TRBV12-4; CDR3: CASSFDSYGYTF; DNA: TGTGCCAGCAGTTTTGACAGCTATGGCTACACCTTC
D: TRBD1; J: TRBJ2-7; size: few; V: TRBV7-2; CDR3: CASSFSGTGFPYEQYF; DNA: TGTGCCAGCAGCTTTTCCGGGACAGGGTTCCCCTACGAGCAGTACTTC
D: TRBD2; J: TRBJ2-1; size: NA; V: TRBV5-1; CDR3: CASSLEGGPYNEQFF; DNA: TGCGCCAGCAGCTTGGAGGGAGGGCCCTACAATGAGCAGTTCTTC
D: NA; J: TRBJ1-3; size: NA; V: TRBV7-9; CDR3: CASSLGSGGENTIYF; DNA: TGTGCCAGCAGCTTAGGTTCAGGAGGGGAAAACACCATATATTTT
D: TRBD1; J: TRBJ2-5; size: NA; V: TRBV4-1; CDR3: CASKCPPDRVETQYF; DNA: TGCGCCAGCAAGTGCCCACCGGACAGGGTAGAGACCCAGTACTTC
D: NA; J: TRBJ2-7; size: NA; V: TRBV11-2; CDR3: CASTPGGYTTLYF; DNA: TGTGCCAGCACCCCTGGAGGGTACACCACCCTGTACTTC
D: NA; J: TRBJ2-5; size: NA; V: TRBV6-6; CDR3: CASSYFGGQETQYF; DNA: TGTGCCAGCAGTTACTTTGGCGGACAAGAGACCCAGTACTTC
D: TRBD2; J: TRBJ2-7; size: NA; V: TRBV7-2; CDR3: CASSLGGTSGSYEQYF; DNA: TGTGCCAGCAGCTTGGGGGGGACTAGCGGGTCCTACGAGCAGTACTTC
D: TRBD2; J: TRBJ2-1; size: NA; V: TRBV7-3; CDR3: CASGAGVGNEQFF; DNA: TGTGCCAGCGGAGCGGGAGTTGGGAATGAGCAGTTCTTC
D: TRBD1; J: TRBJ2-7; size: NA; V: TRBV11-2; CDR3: CASSSTGSYEQYF; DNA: TGTGCCAGCAGCTCGACAGGGTCCTACGAGCAGTACTTC
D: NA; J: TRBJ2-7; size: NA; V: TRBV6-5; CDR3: CASSPRDSSANEQYF; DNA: TGTGCCAGCAGCCCGCGGGACAGTTCAGCGAACGAGCAGTACTTC
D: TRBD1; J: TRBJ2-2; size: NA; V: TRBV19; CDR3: CASSIQGVNTGELFF; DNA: TGTGCCAGTAGTATCCAGGGGGTGAACACCGGGGAGCTGTTTTTT
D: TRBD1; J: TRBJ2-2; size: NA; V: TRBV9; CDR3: CASSVGGQGNTGELFF; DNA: TGTGCCAGCAGCGTAGGGGGACAGGGGAACACCGGGGAGCTGTTTTTT
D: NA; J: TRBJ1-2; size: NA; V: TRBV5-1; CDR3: CASSLGEGRGYTF; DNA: TGCGCCAGCAGCTTGGGGGAGGGCCGAGGCTACACCTTC
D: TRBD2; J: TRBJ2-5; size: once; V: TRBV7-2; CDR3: CASSLWRLAGPGQQETQYF; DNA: TGTGCCAGCAGCTTATGGCGATTAGCGGGACCTGGCCAACAAGAGACCCAGTACTTC
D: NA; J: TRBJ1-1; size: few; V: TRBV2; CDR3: CASSEQVPNTEAFF; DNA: TGTGCCAGCAGTGAGCAGGTCCCGAACACTGAAGCTTTCTTT
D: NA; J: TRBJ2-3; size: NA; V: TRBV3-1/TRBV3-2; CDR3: CASSQGVLTTTDTQYF; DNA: TGTGCCAGCAGCCAAGGGGTATTGACTACCACAGATACGCAGTATTTT
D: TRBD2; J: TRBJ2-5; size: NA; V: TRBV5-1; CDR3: CASSKMAGGETQYF; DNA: TGCGCCAGCAGCAAAATGGCGGGAGGTGAGACCCAGTACTTC
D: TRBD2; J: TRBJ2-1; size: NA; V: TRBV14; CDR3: CASSSRLAGVYNEQFF; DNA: TGTGCCAGCAGCTCCCGACTAGCGGGGGTCTACAATGAGCAGTTCTTC
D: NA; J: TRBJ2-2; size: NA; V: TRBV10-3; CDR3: CAISDTNTGELFF; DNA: TGTGCCATCAGTGACACGAACACCGGGGAGCTGTTTTTT
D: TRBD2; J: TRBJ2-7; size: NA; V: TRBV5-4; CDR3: CASSLGTSPRDEQYF; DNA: TGTGCCAGCAGCTTGGGGACTAGCCCTCGGGACGAGCAGTACTTC
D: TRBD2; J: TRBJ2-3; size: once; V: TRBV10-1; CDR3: CATRPGLAGIVCTDTQYF; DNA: TGCGCCACCCGTCCCGGACTAGCGGGGATCGTTTGCACAGATACGCAGTATTTT
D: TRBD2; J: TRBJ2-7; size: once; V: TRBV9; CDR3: CASSVGPRSGRSEQYF; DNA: TGTGCCAGCAGCGTAGGGCCAAGGAGCGGGAGATCCGAGCAGTACTTC
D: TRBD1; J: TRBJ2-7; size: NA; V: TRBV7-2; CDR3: CASSLVWTGAYEQYF; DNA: TGTGCCAGCAGCTTAGTTTGGACAGGGGCCTACGAGCAGTACTTC
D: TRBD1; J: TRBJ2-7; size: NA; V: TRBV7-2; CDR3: CASSSRGRGPYEQYF; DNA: TGTGCCAGCAGCTCGAGGGGGCGCGGGCCCTACGAGCAGTACTTC
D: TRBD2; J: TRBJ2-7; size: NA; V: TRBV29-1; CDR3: CSVDPSGNSYEQYF; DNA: TGCAGCGTTGACCCTAGCGGGAATTCCTACGAGCAGTACTTC
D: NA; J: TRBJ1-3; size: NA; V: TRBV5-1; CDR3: CASSGTGISGNTIYF; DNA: TGCGCCAGCAGCGGCACAGGGATCTCTGGAAACACCATATATTTT
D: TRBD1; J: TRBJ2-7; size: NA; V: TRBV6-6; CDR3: CASSYDPGTAEQYF; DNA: TGTGCCAGCAGTTACGACCCGGGGACAGCTGAGCAGTACTTC
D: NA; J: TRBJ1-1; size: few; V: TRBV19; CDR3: CASSILSGQGGTEAFF; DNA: TGTGCCAGTAGTATTCTTTCTGGGCAGGGTGGGACTGAAGCTTTCTTT
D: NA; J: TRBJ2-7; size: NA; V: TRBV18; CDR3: CASSPPVGSGGLSYEQYF; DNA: TGTGCCAGCTCACCACCGGTCGGAAGTGGGGGCCTCTCCTACGAGCAGTACTTC
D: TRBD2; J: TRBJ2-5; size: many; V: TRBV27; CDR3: CASSGTRLAGLETQYF; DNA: TGTGCCAGCAGCGGAACCCGGCTAGCGGGACTGGAGACCCAGTACTTC
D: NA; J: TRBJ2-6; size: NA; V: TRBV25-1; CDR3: CASSSTAYSSGANVLTF; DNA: TGTGCCAGCAGCTCGACAGCCTACAGCTCTGGGGCCAACGTCCTGACTTTC
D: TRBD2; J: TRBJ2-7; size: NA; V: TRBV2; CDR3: CASSKGGPGPEQYF; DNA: TGTGCCAGCAGCAAGGGAGGGCCGGGACCCGAGCAGTACTTC
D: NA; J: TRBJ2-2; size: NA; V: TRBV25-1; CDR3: CASSELLASPNTGELFF; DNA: TGTGCCAGCAGTGAACTTCTCGCGTCGCCGAACACCGGGGAGCTGTTTTTT
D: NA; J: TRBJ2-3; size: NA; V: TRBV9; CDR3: CASQRRHSTDTQYF; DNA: TGTGCCAGCCAGCGGAGACACAGCACAGATACGCAGTATTTT
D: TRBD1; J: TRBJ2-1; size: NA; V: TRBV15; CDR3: CATSREPTGVLRNEQFF; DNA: TGTGCCACCAGCAGAGAACCGACAGGGGTCCTAAGGAATGAGCAGTTCTTC
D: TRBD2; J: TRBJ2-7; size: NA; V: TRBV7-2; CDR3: CASSLAGGRAYEQYF; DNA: TGTGCCAGCAGCTTAGCGGGCGGGAGGGCCTACGAGCAGTACTTC
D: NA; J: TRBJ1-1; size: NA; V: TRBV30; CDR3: CAWSAGMNTEAFF; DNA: TGTGCCTGGAGTGCAGGGATGAACACTGAAGCTTTCTTT
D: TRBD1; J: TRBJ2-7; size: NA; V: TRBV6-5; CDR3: CASSYSSGGEYEQYF; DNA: TGTGCCAGCAGCTACTCATCAGGGGGCGAGTACGAGCAGTACTTC